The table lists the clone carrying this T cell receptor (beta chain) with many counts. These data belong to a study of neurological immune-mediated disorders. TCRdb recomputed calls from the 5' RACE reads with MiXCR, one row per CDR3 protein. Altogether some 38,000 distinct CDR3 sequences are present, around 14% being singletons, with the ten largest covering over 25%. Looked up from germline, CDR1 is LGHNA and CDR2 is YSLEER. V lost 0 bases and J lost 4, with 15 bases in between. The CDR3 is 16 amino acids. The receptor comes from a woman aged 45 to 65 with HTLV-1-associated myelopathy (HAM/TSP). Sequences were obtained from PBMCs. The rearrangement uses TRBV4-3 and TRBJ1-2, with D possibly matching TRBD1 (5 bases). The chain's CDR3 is CASSQEWGRRLYGYTF. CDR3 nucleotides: TGCGCCAGCAGCCAAGAATGGGGACGGCGACTCTATGGCTACACCTTC.